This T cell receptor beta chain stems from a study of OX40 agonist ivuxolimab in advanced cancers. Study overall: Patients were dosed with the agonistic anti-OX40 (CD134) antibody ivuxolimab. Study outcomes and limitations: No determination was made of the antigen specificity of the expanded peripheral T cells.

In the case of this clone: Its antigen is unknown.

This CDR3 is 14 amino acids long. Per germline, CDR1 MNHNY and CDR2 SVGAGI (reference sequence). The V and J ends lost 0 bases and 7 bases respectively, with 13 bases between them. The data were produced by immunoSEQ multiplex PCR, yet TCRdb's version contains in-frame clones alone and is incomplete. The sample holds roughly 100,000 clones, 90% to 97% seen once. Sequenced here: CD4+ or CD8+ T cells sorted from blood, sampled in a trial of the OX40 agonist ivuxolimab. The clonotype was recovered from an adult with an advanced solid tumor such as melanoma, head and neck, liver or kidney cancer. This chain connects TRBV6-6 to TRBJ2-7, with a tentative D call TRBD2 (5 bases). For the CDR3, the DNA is TGTGCCAGCAGTTACTCGGTTGAGGGCCGGGAGCAGTACTTC. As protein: CASSYSVEGREQYF.